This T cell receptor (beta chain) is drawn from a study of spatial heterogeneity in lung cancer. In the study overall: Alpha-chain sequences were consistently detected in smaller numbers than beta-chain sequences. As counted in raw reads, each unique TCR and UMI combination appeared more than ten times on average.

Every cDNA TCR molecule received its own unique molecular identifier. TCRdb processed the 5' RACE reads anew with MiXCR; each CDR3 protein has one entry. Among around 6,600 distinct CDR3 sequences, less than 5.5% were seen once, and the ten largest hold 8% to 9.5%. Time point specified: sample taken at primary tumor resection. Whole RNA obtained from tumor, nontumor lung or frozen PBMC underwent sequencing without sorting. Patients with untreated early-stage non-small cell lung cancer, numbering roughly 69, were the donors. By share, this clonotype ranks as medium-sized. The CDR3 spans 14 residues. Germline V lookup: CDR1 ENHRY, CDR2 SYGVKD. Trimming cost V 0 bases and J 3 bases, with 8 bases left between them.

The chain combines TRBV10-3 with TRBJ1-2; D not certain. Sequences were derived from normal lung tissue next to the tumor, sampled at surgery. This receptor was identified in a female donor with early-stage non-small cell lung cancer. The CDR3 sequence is CAISESPRDYGYTF. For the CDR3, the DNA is TGTGCCATCAGTGAGTCCCCGAGGGACTATGGCTACACCTTC.